This T cell receptor beta chain was found in a study of T-cell reconstitution after alpha-beta-depleted transplantation in children. A library of TCRbeta sequences, prepared with unique molecular identifiers, was generated. TCRdb independently ran MiXCR on the PCR reads; one entry per CDR3 protein. The table records around 340,000 distinct CDR3 sequences, roughly 14% of them present only once. This clonotype has only one observation. The germline V gene has CDR1 KGHSH and CDR2 LQKENI. The V and J ends lost 6 bases and 2 bases respectively, with 11 bases between them. The CDR3 sequence is 13 residues long.

The chain uses TRBV18 and TRBJ2-7; D could derive from TRBD1 or TRBD2 (6 bases each). This receptor was identified in a human donor who donated a stem cell graft to a child with Fanconi anemia. The sequenced sample was PBMCs, obtained from the stem cell graft. The CDR3 loop is CASSVGGAYEQYF. The CDR3 coding sequence is TGTGCCAGCTCGGTGGGGGGCGCCTACGAGCAGTACTTC.